This T cell receptor (beta chain) was captured in a study of post-analysis software for immune sequencing data. Study-wide background: The courses of disease that were included comprised relapsing-remitting, secondary progressive and progressive-relapsing multiple sclerosis. Findings and limits, study-wide: TRBV segments more frequent in patients than in controls numbered five and included TRBV5-6, TRBV5-1 and TRBV20-1. Normalized Chao1 diversity was significantly lower in multiple sclerosis patients than in controls.

This clonotype was detected a few times. What it binds is not known. Trimming removed 8 bases from V and 5 bases from J; junction bases left unmatched: 10. CDR3 length: 14 residues. Germline CDR1 reads SGHRS; CDR2 reads YFSETQ. Prepared TCR beta cDNA libraries contained unique molecular identifiers. Some 500,000 cDNA molecules were obtained per 1 to 10 million input T cells. Using its own MiXCR run on the PCR reads, TCRdb lists one record per CDR3 protein. The sample has approximately 350,000 distinct CDR3 sequences, 30% to 45% seen once. The specimen was blood. The V gene is TRBV5-1, the J gene TRBJ1-5; 7 positions agree with TRBD1. The TCR comes from a girl between 5 and 17 years old with multiple sclerosis. The CDR3 nucleotides read TGCGCCAGGTCCGCGGGACAGAATTATCAGCCCCAGCATTTT. This encodes CARSAGQNYQPQHF.